The 17 T cell receptor beta chains in this list originate from one sample, sequenced in a study of cytomegalovirus exposure and HLA in healthy donors. Primers for the PCR totalled 60 Vbeta and 13 Jbeta. Here immunoSEQ multiplex PCR was the method, and the copy in TCRdb shows in-frame clones only, minus some. Among 90,000 or so clones, about four fifths were seen once, and the ten largest hold approximately 31%. The specimen sequenced was PBMCs. The source is a middle-aged man in good health and CMV-seropositive.

The V call is TRBV15, the J call TRBJ1-4; no firm D call. This CDR3 contains 16 residues. Trimming stripped 1 base from V and 0 bases from J, with 9 bases between. CDR1 and CDR2 (germline): LNHNV, YYDKDF (reference sequence). CDR3 nucleotides: TGTGCCACCAGCAGAGGGGCCGTTGCAACTAATGAAAAACTGTTTTTT. This translates into CATSRGAVATNEKLFF. Supplemented by reference TRBV15 and TRBJ1-4, the full variable domain reads DAMVIQNPRYQVTQFGKPVTLSCSQTLNHNVMYWYQQKSSQAPKLLFHYYDKDFNNEADTPDNFQSRRPNTSFCFLDIRSPGLGDTAMYLCATSRGAVATNEKLFFGSGTQLSVL.

The rearrangement joins TRBV6-5 to TRBJ1-1; maybe TRBD1 (5 bases). The CDR3 totals 15 residues. Looked up from germline, CDR1 is MNHEY and CDR2 is SVGAGI. V was trimmed by 5 bases and J by 3 bases, leaving 16 bases between them. CDR3 in DNA: TGTGCCAGCAGTCCAGGGTTGAAGGAGTACACTGAAGCTTTCTTT. Its protein is CASSPGLKEYTEAFF.

The genes are TRBV27 and TRBJ2-7; tentative D call: TRBD1 (5 bases). Germline V CDR1 and CDR2: MNHEY, SMNVEV (reference sequence). V was shortened by 6 bases and J by 5 bases, with 14 bases between the two germline ends. CDR3 length: 13 amino acids. The CDR3 region is CASRGPRPDEQYF. In nucleotides, the CDR3 is TGTGCCAGCAGGGGGCCTCGCCCGGACGAGCAGTACTTC.

In this sample, this clone turned up once. This chain connects TRBV5-4 to TRBJ2-3; a possible D gene is TRBD1 (6 bases). The germline V and J ends were trimmed by 0 bases and 2 bases, with 10 bases remaining between them. This CDR3 region has 15 residues. CDR1 is SGHNT, CDR2 YYREEE, per germline (reference sequence). The CDR3 coding sequence is TGTGCCAGCAGCTTGGCAGGGGCCCTCACAGATACGCAGTATTTT. It translates to CASSLAGALTDTQYF.

The V gene is TRBV7-8, the J gene TRBJ2-7; D remains ambiguous. Germline-derived CDR1 and CDR2 are SGHVS and FQNEAQ. There are 15 residues in the CDR3. V was clipped by 1 base and J by 0 bases, with 10 bases between them. DNA of the CDR3: TGTGCCAGCAGCTTAGGAGGTGAACCCTCCTACGAGCAGTACTTC. Its protein is CASSLGGEPSYEQYF.

This chain uses TRBV5-6 with TRBJ2-1; maybe TRBD2 (5 bases). Germline loops: CDR1 SGHDT, CDR2 YYEEEE. Trimming took off 4 bases at V and 6 bases at J, with 20 bases between the two ends. The CDR3 covers 16 residues. CDR3 sequence (DNA): TGTGCCAGCAGCCAAAGAGGGCAATCTCTAGTCAATGAGCAGTTCTTC. It encodes CASSQRGQSLVNEQFF.

J is TRBJ1-2 and V is TRBV10-2; TRBD1 aligns across 11 bases. Germline CDR1 reads WSHSY; CDR2 reads SAAADI. The CDR3 covers 14 residues. The V and J ends lost 10 bases and 5 bases, in that order; junction bases with no gene match: 9. Here the CDR3 reads CATLDRGLWYGYTF. In nucleotides, the CDR3 is TGCGCCACCTTGGACAGGGGGCTGTGGTATGGCTACACCTTC.

Here the CDR3 DNA reads TGTGCCAGCAGCTTGGCCGTGAGCGATGGGGCCAACGTCCTGACTTTC. This encodes CASSLAVSDGANVLTF. The rearrangement joins TRBV5-5 to TRBJ2-6; no firm D call. The CDR3 spans 16 residues. CDR1 is SGHKS and CDR2 is YYEKEE in the germline V gene (reference sequence). V dropped 0 bases and J dropped 3 bases, with 10 bases sitting between them.

This clone showed up just a few times. Here the CDR3 reads CASSIAFGGATEAFF. The CDR3 DNA reads as TGTGCCAGTAGTATAGCGTTTGGGGGGGCCACTGAAGCTTTCTTT. The chain uses TRBV19 and TRBJ1-1, with a tentative D call TRBD1 (6 bases). The CDR3 extends over 15 amino acids. Trimming took off 1 base at V and 4 bases at J, with 13 bases between the two ends. Germline assignment: CDR1 LNHDA and CDR2 SQIVND (reference sequence).

Many counts were recorded for this clone. The genes are TRBV7-2 and TRBJ1-1, with D uncertain. The CDR3 consists of 13 residues. CDR1 and CDR2 from the germline V gene are SGHTA and FQGNSA. The V and J ends lost 1 base and 8 bases respectively, with 11 bases between them. The DNA for the CDR3 is TGTGCCAGCAGCTTAGGCGTAGCACGGGAAGCTTTCTTT. Its protein is CASSLGVAREAFF.

The rearrangement joins TRBV9 to TRBJ2-7; D remains ambiguous. The germline V gene encodes CDR1 SGDLS and CDR2 YYNGEE. The CDR3 extends over 15 amino acids. The ends were cut back, 0 bases at V and 0 bases at J, with 10 bases in the middle. The CDR3 coding sequence is TGTGCCAGCAGCGTAGGGTCGGGTTCCTCCTACGAGCAGTACTTC. Translated: CASSVGSGSSYEQYF.

The V and J genes are TRBV27 and TRBJ2-7, with 11 positions matching TRBD2. V shed 5 bases, J shed 6 bases, and the junction held 9 bases outside the gene matches. The germline CDR1 and CDR2 sequences are MNHEY and SMNVEV (reference sequence). The length of the CDR3 is 15 residues. The CDR3 loop reads CASSSSGRVWGEQYF. The CDR3 DNA sequence: TGTGCCAGCAGTAGTAGCGGGAGGGTCTGGGGCGAGCAGTACTTC.

This clone was detected only a few times. The chain has TRBV7-3 and TRBJ2-3; D may be TRBD2 (6 bases). This CDR3 region has 15 residues. V was pared by 5 bases and J by 7 bases, with 19 bases between. Germline CDR1 is SGHTA and CDR2 is FQGTGA. The CDR3 loop is CASSPFGGTGYTQYF. DNA for the CDR3: TGTGCCAGCAGCCCCTTTGGGGGGACCGGATATACGCAGTATTTT.

The chain joins TRBV15 to TRBJ2-7, with unresolved D. The CDR3 consists of 13 residues. V dropped 0 bases and J dropped 6 bases, with 9 bases sitting between them. CDR1 and CDR2 from the germline V gene are LNHNV and YYDKDF (reference sequence). The CDR3 sequence is CATSRDIFLEQYF. In DNA, the CDR3 is TGTGCCACCAGCAGAGATATTTTTCTCGAGCAGTACTTC.

In DNA, the CDR3 is TGTGCCAGCAGCCACCTAGGGCAGGGGATACACAATGAGCAGTTCTTC. This gives the protein CASSHLGQGIHNEQFF. The chain uses TRBV7-9 and TRBJ2-1; tentative D call: TRBD1 (6 bases). The CDR3 extends over 16 amino acids. V gave up 5 bases and J gave up 5 bases, with 19 bases separating them. CDR1 and CDR2 from the germline V gene are SEHNR and FQNEAQ (reference sequence).

The chain uses TRBV5-4 and TRBJ2-1, with TRBD2 matching over 7 bases. Per germline, CDR1 SGHNT and CDR2 YYREEE (reference sequence). Trimming at V came to 0 bases and at J to 4 bases, leaving 4 bases not matched to a gene. There are 15 residues in the CDR3. Here the CDR3 reads CASSLDLAEYNEQFF. The DNA of the CDR3 is TGTGCCAGCAGCTTGGACCTAGCGGAGTACAATGAGCAGTTCTTC.

The chain joins TRBV6-1 to TRBJ2-3, with TRBD2 matching over 15 bases. Trimming took 6 bases from V and 7 from J; bases not matched to a gene: 5. Germline CDR1 MNHNS, CDR2 SASEGT. This CDR3 region has 15 residues. CDR3 bases: TGTGCCAGCAGCCAAGGGACTAGCGGGAGGTATACGCAGTATTTT. The encoded protein is CASSQGTSGRYTQYF.